What follows is one T cell receptor (beta chain) and its context. This clonotype was counted at least ten times. Its antigen is unknown. No base qualities exist here, and no much larger clone lies one base off it. The data were obtained in a study of Graves' ophthalmopathy and Graves' hyperthyroidism (dated by TCRdb to 2017 to 2018). For the wider study: Peripheral blood samples were taken at the time of initial diagnosis, before any treatment was given. To tell Graves' ophthalmopathy apart from Graves' hyperthyroidism, and to predict which patients would progress to ophthalmopathy, the study relied on TCR beta repertoire signatures. In total, 135 blood samples were TCR-sequenced: approximately 40 ophthalmopathy, over 70 hyperthyroidism and some 17 hyperthyroidism-to-ophthalmopathy patients. A discovery set of about a hundred patients (43 ophthalmopathy, around 57 stable hyperthyroidism) was enrolled to explore V-J signatures distinguishing ophthalmopathy from hyperthyroidism. An independent validation cohort was composed of approximately 19 hyperthyroidism patients and 17 patients who later progressed from hyperthyroidism to ophthalmopathy. T-cell repertoires of thyroid tissue and blood were compared in about 6 hyperthyroidism patients. Following sampling, methimazole starting at 30 mg daily was administered to hyperthyroidism patients, and high-dose intravenous methylprednisolone was administered to ophthalmopathy patients. The 100 discovery patients were randomly split 7:3 into training and test sets.

General study outcomes and caveats: The 13-signature model separated ophthalmopathy from stable hyperthyroidism with 85% to 90% sensitivity and less than 83% specificity in cross-validation, and 80%/75% in the test set. No statistical method was used to predetermine the sample size, and group allocation was not hidden from the investigators. Most of the expanded thyroid clonotypes with a frequency above 0.001 were also detected in blood, and it was suggested that the thyroid immune response may be reflected by blood repertoires. In validation, the model predicted ophthalmopathy progression with about 64% sensitivity and about 77% specificity; more than ten predicted patients were CT-confirmed with GO in a median of about 6.1 months.

For repertoire sequencing, TCR beta CDR3 regions were amplified from RNA transcripts. The first round of RT-PCR was done with HTBI primers and the Qiagen OneStep RT-PCR kit, and was followed by a second round of multiplex PCR, then size selection and purification. Sequencing of the libraries was carried out on an Illumina HiSeq2000 in paired-end mode with 100 bp reads. In the authors' own workflow: SOAPnuke was used to process the reads, throwing out any read that had adapters, had uncalled bases, had a mean Phred below 15, or lacked an exact constant-primer or identifier match. COPE v1.2.5 was used to merge the high-quality paired reads. Each unique nucleotide sequence was treated as a clonotype, and MiTCR v1.1 was used to align the clonotypes to the IMGT TRB V, D and J references. Analysis was restricted to V-J combinations with a frequency above 0.0001, which covered about 99% of repertoires. For each V-J combination, a TCR clonal expansion and chaos score was defined as F50 clonal expansion divided by the chaos observed in the TCRdist matrix. Welch's t-statistics and random forest were used to reduce features to about 13 V-J combinations, which were fed into a naive Bayes classifier. The Morisita-Horn index was used to measure how similar the thyroid and blood repertoires were. The raw public reads went through TCRdb reprocessing: fastp at Q25, MiXCR clone calling, in-frame beta chains kept. Rows matching on CDR3 protein sequence are summarized as one entry with the most common DNA and genes. The V and J calls, along with clone size, are taken from TCRdb and not from the paper's own processing. Recorded for this sample are about 220,000 distinct CDR3 sequences; 20% to 25% of them occurred a single time. In total, the top ten clones hold around two fifths of the sample.

Taken from the germline V gene (reference sequence), the CDR1 and CDR2 loops are SGHAT and FQDESV. At the junction V is shortened by 5 bases and J by 7 bases, with 22 bases in between. CDR3 length: 16 amino acids, cysteine to phenylalanine. CDR3 DNA is the only sequence kept; it has 48 bases, read in frame from the first base. The ophthalmopathy patients had moderately to severely active disease, with a Clinical Activity Score of 3 or higher, a NOSPECS grade of 4 or higher, and a disease duration of less than 3 months. Anyone with other autoimmune diseases, uncontrolled infections, pregnancy or lactation was excluded from the study. Clinical symptoms, serum thyroxine, TRAb, thyroid ultrasound and orbital computed tomography were used for diagnosis. PBMCs were isolated from more than 8 ml of fresh peripheral blood by Ficoll-Paque density gradient centrifugation. Total RNA was extracted using Trizol reagent, and RNA quality was checked on an Agilent 2100 Bioanalyzer.

The source is a woman between 50 and 59 years old with Graves' ophthalmopathy. Donor details come from another sample of the same person, matched by shared clones. Sequenced: peripheral blood. Recombination connected TRBV11-1 to TRBJ2-3, with a tentative D call of TRBD1 or TRBD2, each matching 5 bases. The bases read TGTGCCAGCAGCGAAAGGGACGGAGCCCGTGGCCATACGCAGTATTTT. It is translated as CASSERDGARGHTQYF.